Listed below are T cell receptor beta chains from one sample, sequenced in a study of T cells in Graves' hyperthyroidism and ophthalmopathy. TCRdb independently ran MiXCR on the multiplex PCR reads; one entry per CDR3 protein. The data contain over 450,000 distinct CDR3 sequences, approximately 15% of them singletons. Sample: blood. These receptors all stem from a woman under 30 with Graves' hyperthyroidism. Each CDR3 is given with its conserved first and last residue. Each record gives: CDR3 length, D gene, V gene, clone size, J gene, CDR3 protein, CDR3 DNA. D genes are given only for firm matches. The size field is filled for only some rows; it gives once, few, many or a size class.

CDR3 length: 12; D gene: NA; V gene: TRBV28; clone size: NA; J gene: TRBJ2-7; CDR3 protein: CASYGMGYEQYF; CDR3 DNA: TGTGCCAGCTACGGAATGGGGTACGAGCAGTACTTC
CDR3 length: 14; D gene: TRBD1; V gene: TRBV10-3; clone size: many; J gene: TRBJ2-5; CDR3 protein: CAISAGGVGETQYF; CDR3 DNA: TGTGCCATCAGTGCAGGGGGAGTAGGAGAGACCCAGTACTTC
CDR3 length: 17; D gene: TRBD1; V gene: TRBV27; clone size: once; J gene: TRBJ1-5; CDR3 protein: CASSFGTGAGGNQPQHF; CDR3 DNA: TGTGCCAGCAGTTTCGGGACAGGGGCGGGGGGCAATCAGCCCCAGCATTTT
CDR3 length: 12; D gene: NA; V gene: TRBV2; clone size: few; J gene: TRBJ1-2; CDR3 protein: CASSENAGGYTF; CDR3 DNA: TGTGCCAGCAGTGAAAACGCGGGTGGCTACACCTTC
CDR3 length: 14; D gene: NA; V gene: TRBV12-3/TRBV12-4; clone size: many; J gene: TRBJ1-1; CDR3 protein: CASSFVGSNTEAFF; CDR3 DNA: TGTGCCAGCAGTTTTGTCGGGTCAAACACTGAAGCTTTCTTT
CDR3 length: 13; D gene: NA; V gene: TRBV9; clone size: few; J gene: TRBJ2-1; CDR3 protein: CASSVRGFGEQFF; CDR3 DNA: TGTGCCAGCAGCGTACGGGGATTCGGTGAGCAGTTCTTC
CDR3 length: 13; D gene: NA; V gene: TRBV10-2; clone size: few; J gene: TRBJ1-2; CDR3 protein: CASSESPGIGYTF; CDR3 DNA: TGCGCCAGCAGTGAGTCGCCCGGGATCGGCTACACCTTC
CDR3 length: 16; D gene: NA; V gene: TRBV30; clone size: many; J gene: TRBJ1-6; CDR3 protein: CAWTREGGEYNSPLHF; CDR3 DNA: TGTGCCTGGACCAGAGAGGGGGGAGAATATAATTCACCCCTCCACTTT
CDR3 length: 15; D gene: NA; V gene: TRBV5-1; clone size: many; J gene: TRBJ2-5; CDR3 protein: CASSLDPAYVETQYF; CDR3 DNA: TGCGCCAGCAGCTTAGACCCCGCTTACGTGGAGACCCAGTACTTC
CDR3 length: 13; D gene: NA; V gene: TRBV3-1; clone size: many; J gene: TRBJ2-1; CDR3 protein: CASSLKTAFEQFF; CDR3 DNA: TGTGCCAGCAGTCTTAAAACGGCTTTTGAGCAGTTCTTC
CDR3 length: 17; D gene: NA; V gene: TRBV20-1; clone size: many; J gene: TRBJ1-6; CDR3 protein: CSARDQAASSYNSPLHF; CDR3 DNA: TGCAGTGCTAGAGATCAGGCGGCGAGCTCCTATAATTCACCCCTCCACTTT
CDR3 length: 14; D gene: NA; V gene: TRBV12-3/TRBV12-4; clone size: many; J gene: TRBJ2-1; CDR3 protein: CASSSRLAIDEQFF; CDR3 DNA: TGTGCCAGCAGTTCGAGGCTAGCCATTGATGAGCAGTTCTTC
CDR3 length: 14; D gene: TRBD1; V gene: TRBV12-3/TRBV12-4; clone size: few; J gene: TRBJ2-3; CDR3 protein: CASRLRGLGDTQYF; CDR3 DNA: TGTGCCAGCAGGCTGAGGGGGCTTGGAGATACGCAGTATTTT
CDR3 length: 16; D gene: NA; V gene: TRBV24-1; clone size: many; J gene: TRBJ2-1; CDR3 protein: CATSDLQPRSYNEQFF; CDR3 DNA: TGTGCCACCAGTGATTTGCAACCACGGTCCTACAATGAGCAGTTCTTC
CDR3 length: 14; D gene: TRBD1; V gene: TRBV6-1; clone size: few; J gene: TRBJ1-2; CDR3 protein: CASTKTGGLYGYTF; CDR3 DNA: TGTGCCAGCACCAAGACAGGGGGTTTGTATGGCTACACCTTC
CDR3 length: 12; D gene: NA; V gene: TRBV30; clone size: many; J gene: TRBJ1-1; CDR3 protein: CAWSVTGAEAFF; CDR3 DNA: TGTGCCTGGAGTGTAACGGGGGCTGAAGCTTTCTTT
CDR3 length: 14; D gene: NA; V gene: TRBV18; clone size: many; J gene: TRBJ1-1; CDR3 protein: CASSQGGLNTEAFF; CDR3 DNA: TGTGCCAGCTCCCAGGGTGGGCTGAACACTGAAGCTTTCTTT
CDR3 length: 17; D gene: NA; V gene: TRBV7-8; clone size: NA; J gene: TRBJ2-1; CDR3 protein: CASSLSGGSGLYNEQFF; CDR3 DNA: TGTGCCAGCAGCTTATCTGGCGGTAGCGGACTTTACAATGAGCAGTTCTTC
CDR3 length: 14; D gene: NA; V gene: TRBV12-3/TRBV12-4; clone size: many; J gene: TRBJ1-5; CDR3 protein: CASIRGGYGQPQHF; CDR3 DNA: TGTGCCAGCATTAGGGGGGGCTATGGTCAGCCCCAGCATTTT
CDR3 length: 15; D gene: NA; V gene: TRBV7-2; clone size: NA; J gene: TRBJ2-7; CDR3 protein: CASSFRGPSSYEQYF; CDR3 DNA: TGTGCCAGCAGCTTCCGGGGCCCAAGCTCCTACGAGCAGTACTTC
CDR3 length: 14; D gene: TRBD2; V gene: TRBV11-3; clone size: many; J gene: TRBJ2-1; CDR3 protein: CASSLGASGSEQFF; CDR3 DNA: TGTGCCAGCAGCTTAGGGGCTAGCGGGAGTGAGCAGTTCTTC
CDR3 length: 17; D gene: NA; V gene: TRBV7-9; clone size: NA; J gene: TRBJ1-3; CDR3 protein: CASSPRTYRHSGNTIYF; CDR3 DNA: TGTGCCAGCAGCCCAAGGACCTACCGCCACTCTGGAAACACCATATATTTT
CDR3 length: 14; D gene: NA; V gene: TRBV12-3/TRBV12-4; clone size: many; J gene: TRBJ1-3; CDR3 protein: CASIAAGSGNTIYF; CDR3 DNA: TGTGCCAGCATTGCCGCGGGCTCTGGAAACACCATATATTTT
CDR3 length: 16; D gene: NA; V gene: TRBV19; clone size: many; J gene: TRBJ1-5; CDR3 protein: CASSIRTEASNQPQHF; CDR3 DNA: TGTGCCAGTAGTATACGGACTGAGGCTAGCAATCAGCCCCAGCATTTT
CDR3 length: 13; D gene: TRBD1; V gene: TRBV19; clone size: many; J gene: TRBJ2-1; CDR3 protein: CASSGQGFNEQFF; CDR3 DNA: TGTGCCAGTAGCGGACAGGGTTTCAATGAGCAGTTCTTC
CDR3 length: 16; D gene: TRBD2; V gene: TRBV7-9; clone size: NA; J gene: TRBJ2-7; CDR3 protein: CASSLRAHGTSTEQYF; CDR3 DNA: TGTGCCAGCAGCTTAAGGGCCCACGGGACTAGCACCGAGCAGTACTTC
CDR3 length: 12; D gene: NA; V gene: TRBV20-1; clone size: many; J gene: TRBJ2-7; CDR3 protein: CSASSIVYEQYF; CDR3 DNA: TGCAGTGCTAGCTCCATCGTCTACGAGCAGTACTTC
CDR3 length: 16; D gene: NA; V gene: TRBV27; clone size: NA; J gene: TRBJ2-3; CDR3 protein: CASSLFPLEQGDTQYF; CDR3 DNA: TGTGCCAGCAGTTTATTCCCCCTAGAGCAGGGAGATACGCAGTATTTT
CDR3 length: 15; D gene: TRBD1; V gene: TRBV20-1; clone size: many; J gene: TRBJ2-1; CDR3 protein: CSAEDRGRIGNEQFF; CDR3 DNA: TGCAGTGCAGAAGACAGGGGGCGCATAGGTAATGAGCAGTTCTTC
CDR3 length: 14; D gene: TRBD1; V gene: TRBV29-1; clone size: many; J gene: TRBJ1-3; CDR3 protein: CSVEDRGDGNTIYF; CDR3 DNA: TGCAGCGTTGAGGACAGGGGGGATGGAAACACCATATATTTT
CDR3 length: 12; D gene: NA; V gene: TRBV29-1; clone size: many; J gene: TRBJ2-2; CDR3 protein: CSVERFTGELFF; CDR3 DNA: TGCAGCGTCGAGAGATTCACCGGGGAGCTGTTTTTT
CDR3 length: 16; D gene: NA; V gene: TRBV28; clone size: many; J gene: TRBJ1-5; CDR3 protein: CASYPSKAGFNQPQHF; CDR3 DNA: TGTGCCAGCTATCCCTCGAAGGCAGGGTTCAACCAGCCCCAGCATTTT
CDR3 length: 17; D gene: NA; V gene: TRBV3-1; clone size: many; J gene: TRBJ1-2; CDR3 protein: CASSQDGVRASFYGYTF; CDR3 DNA: TGTGCCAGCAGCCAAGATGGAGTTCGGGCCAGCTTCTATGGCTACACCTTC
CDR3 length: 15; D gene: NA; V gene: TRBV7-9; clone size: few; J gene: TRBJ2-3; CDR3 protein: CASSRRDPSTDTQYF; CDR3 DNA: TGTGCCAGCAGCCGCCGGGACCCGAGCACAGATACGCAGTATTTT
CDR3 length: 19; D gene: TRBD2; V gene: TRBV3-1; clone size: many; J gene: TRBJ2-3; CDR3 protein: CASSQGRRLAGGDTDTQYF; CDR3 DNA: TGTGCCAGCAGCCAAGGAAGAAGACTAGCGGGAGGGGACACAGATACGCAGTATTTT
CDR3 length: 20; D gene: TRBD1; V gene: TRBV10-3; clone size: NA; J gene: TRBJ2-7; CDR3 protein: CATGVAAVRKDRGLTYEQYF; CDR3 DNA: TGTGCCACCGGCGTGGCGGCGGTGAGAAAGGACAGGGGGCTCACCTACGAGCAGTACTTC
CDR3 length: 18; D gene: TRBD2; V gene: TRBV4-2; clone size: NA; J gene: TRBJ2-7; CDR3 protein: CASSQDLYRWGGEGEQYF; CDR3 DNA: TGTGCCAGCAGCCAAGATCTGTACAGGTGGGGAGGGGAGGGCGAGCAGTACTTC
CDR3 length: 15; D gene: TRBD2; V gene: TRBV11-2; clone size: many; J gene: TRBJ2-7; CDR3 protein: CASSPRGTSIHEQYF; CDR3 DNA: TGTGCCAGCAGCCCCCGGGGGACTAGCATCCACGAGCAGTACTTC
CDR3 length: 15; D gene: NA; V gene: TRBV4-1; clone size: many; J gene: TRBJ2-7; CDR3 protein: CASSHKDGGTYEQYF; CDR3 DNA: TGCGCCAGCAGCCATAAGGACGGAGGAACCTACGAGCAGTACTTC
CDR3 length: 11; D gene: NA; V gene: TRBV28; clone size: many; J gene: TRBJ1-6; CDR3 protein: CASSSAATLHF; CDR3 DNA: TGTGCCAGCAGTTCTGCGGCTACCCTCCACTTT